A selection of T cell receptor beta chains follows, all from one sample in a study of blood T cell repertoires in COVID-19. TCRdb's copy holds only in-frame clones and misses some; the assay was immunoSEQ multiplex PCR. The sample carries more than 110,000 clones, roughly 78% recorded once. Sample: PBMCs or T cells enriched from blood (not recorded which). All receptors derive from a woman aged 45-59 years who had recovered from COVID-19. Each CDR3 is given with its conserved first and last residue. D genes are given only for firm matches. Some rows have no size entry. The others give once, few or many, or a class for an expanded clone.

v_call	j_call	clone_size	d_call	cdr3_nt	cdr3_aa
TRBV4-2	TRBJ2-2	few	TRBD2	TGTGCCAGCACCCTCGGAGCGGGGGGCAACACCGGGGAGCTGTTTTTT	CASTLGAGGNTGELFF
TRBV5-1	TRBJ2-3	NA	NA	TGCGCCAGCAGCTTGGTGGCAGGGTCAGATACGCAGTATTTT	CASSLVAGSDTQYF
TRBV7-8	TRBJ2-7	NA	TRBD2	TGTGCCAGCAGCCCCCGCAGGTGGGGGGGGGAGCTCGAGCAGTACTTC	CASSPRRWGGELEQYF
TRBV6-2/TRBV6-3	TRBJ1-4	NA	NA	TGTGCCAGCAGTTTTCAACCCTCAGGACTCCTAGAGGGAACTAATGAAAAACTGTTTTTT	CASSFQPSGLLEGTNEKLFF
TRBV5-1	TRBJ2-3	once	NA	TGCGCCAGCAGCTTGGGGCTAGCGTCGGATACGCAGTATTTT	CASSLGLASDTQYF
TRBV2	TRBJ1-4	once	NA	TGTGCCAGCGTCCTGGAGTTTCTCCCACTTGTACCGCCCCAACTGTTTTTT	CASVLEFLPLVPPQLFF
TRBV27	TRBJ1-1	NA	NA	TGTGCCAGCAGTTTCTCAACAGGGCCCTACACTGAAGCTTTCTTT	CASSFSTGPYTEAFF
TRBV20-1	TRBJ1-1	NA	NA	TGCAGTGCGGCGGGTGTCGAGGCTTTCTTT	CSAAGVEAFF
TRBV12-3/TRBV12-4	TRBJ1-6	NA	TRBD1	TGTGCCAGCAGTTACAGGGGAAATTCACCCCTCCACTTT	CASSYRGNSPLHF
TRBV9	TRBJ1-1	NA	NA	TGTGCCAGCAGCGCATCACCTTCAGGGTCGGGTAGCACTGAAGCTTTCTTT	CASSASPSGSGSTEAFF
TRBV12-5	TRBJ2-1	few	TRBD1	TGTGCTAGTGGTTTGGAAGGACAGGGGCTTCATGAGCAGTTCTTC	CASGLEGQGLHEQFF
TRBV6-5	TRBJ1-6	NA	NA	TGTGCCAGCATAAAGGACAGCTATTCACCCCTCCACTTT	CASIKDSYSPLHF
TRBV9	TRBJ2-5	NA	NA	TGTGCCAGCAGCGGAGACAGGTCTAGGGAGACCCAGTACTTC	CASSGDRSRETQYF